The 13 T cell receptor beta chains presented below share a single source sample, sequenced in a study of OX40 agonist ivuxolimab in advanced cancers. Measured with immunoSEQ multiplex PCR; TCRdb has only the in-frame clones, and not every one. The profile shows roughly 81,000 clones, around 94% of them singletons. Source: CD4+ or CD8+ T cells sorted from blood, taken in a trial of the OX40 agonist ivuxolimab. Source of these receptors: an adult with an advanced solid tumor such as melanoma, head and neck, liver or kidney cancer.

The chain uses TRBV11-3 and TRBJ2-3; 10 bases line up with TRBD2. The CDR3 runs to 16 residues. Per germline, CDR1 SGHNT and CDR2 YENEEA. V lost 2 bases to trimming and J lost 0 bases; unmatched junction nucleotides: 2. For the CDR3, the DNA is TGTGCCAGCAGCTTATTTAGCGGGAGGAGCACAGATACGCAGTATTTT. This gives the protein CASSLFSGRSTDTQYF.

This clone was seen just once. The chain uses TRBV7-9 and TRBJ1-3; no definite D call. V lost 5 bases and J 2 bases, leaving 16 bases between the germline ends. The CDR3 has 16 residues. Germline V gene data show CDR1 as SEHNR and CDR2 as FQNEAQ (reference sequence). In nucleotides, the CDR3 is TGTGCCAGCAGCCCACGGAATTTCCTAACTGGAAACACCATATATTTT. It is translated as CASSPRNFLTGNTIYF.

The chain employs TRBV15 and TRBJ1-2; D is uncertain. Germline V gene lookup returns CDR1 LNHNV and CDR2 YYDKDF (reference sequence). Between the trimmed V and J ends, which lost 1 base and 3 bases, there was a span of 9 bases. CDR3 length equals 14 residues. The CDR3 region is CATSRGRGDYGYTF. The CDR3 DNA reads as TGTGCCACCAGCAGAGGGCGGGGTGACTATGGCTACACCTTC.

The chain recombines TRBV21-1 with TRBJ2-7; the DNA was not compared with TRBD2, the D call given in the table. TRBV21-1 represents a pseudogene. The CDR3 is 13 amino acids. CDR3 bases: TGTGCCAGCTTCCCGGAGGGTAGGTACGAGCAGTACTTC. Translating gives CASFPEGRYEQYF.

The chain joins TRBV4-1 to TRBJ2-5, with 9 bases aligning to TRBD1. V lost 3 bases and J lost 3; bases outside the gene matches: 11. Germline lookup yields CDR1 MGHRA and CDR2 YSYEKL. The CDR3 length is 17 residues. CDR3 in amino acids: CASSHEGTGGQKETQYF. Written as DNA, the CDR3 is TGCGCCAGCAGCCACGAAGGAACAGGGGGCCAAAAAGAGACCCAGTACTTC.

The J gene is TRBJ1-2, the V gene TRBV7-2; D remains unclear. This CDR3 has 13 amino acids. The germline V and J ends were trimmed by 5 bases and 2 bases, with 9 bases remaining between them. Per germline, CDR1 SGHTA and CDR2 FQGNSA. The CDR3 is CASSPGENYGYTF. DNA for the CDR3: TGTGCCAGCAGCCCTGGGGAAAACTATGGCTACACCTTC.

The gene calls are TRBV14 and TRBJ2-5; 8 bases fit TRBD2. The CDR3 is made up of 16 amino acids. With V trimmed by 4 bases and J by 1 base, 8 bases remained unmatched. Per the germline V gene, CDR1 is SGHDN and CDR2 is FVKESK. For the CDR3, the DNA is TGTGCCAGCAGCCCTAGGGGACTAGGGATCCAAGAGACCCAGTACTTC. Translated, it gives CASSPRGLGIQETQYF.

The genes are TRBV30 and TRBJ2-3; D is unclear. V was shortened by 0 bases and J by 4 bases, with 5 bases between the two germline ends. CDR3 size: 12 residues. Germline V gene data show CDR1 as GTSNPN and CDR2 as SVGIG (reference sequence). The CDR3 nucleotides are TGTGCCTGGAGTGTACTGTCAGATACGCAGTATTTT. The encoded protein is CAWSVLSDTQYF. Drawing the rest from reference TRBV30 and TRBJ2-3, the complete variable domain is SQTIHQWPATLVQPVGSPLSLECTVEGTSNPNLYWYRQAAGRGLQLLFYSVGIGQISSEVPQNLSASRPQDRQFILSSKKLLLSDSGFYLCAWSVLSDTQYFGPGTRLTVL.

The CDR3 DNA follows: TGTGCCAGCAGTTCGGGTTTCTTT. Translating it yields CASSSGFF. V and J are TRBV27 and TRBJ1-1; no reliable D call. In germline, CDR1 is MNHEY, CDR2 SMNVEV (reference sequence). The CDR3 is made up of 8 amino acids. Trimming removed 4 bases at V and 13 bases at J, with 4 bases between.

The CDR3, as DNA: TGTGCCAGCTCTTCGGGGCGGGGATACTCTGGAAACACCATATATTTT. This encodes CASSSGRGYSGNTIYF. The chain links TRBV9 to TRBJ1-3, with D perhaps matching TRBD1 (5 bases). Germline lookup yields CDR1 SGDLS and CDR2 YYNGEE. The length of the CDR3 is 16 residues. V lost 7 bases, J lost 0 bases, and 17 bases lay in between.

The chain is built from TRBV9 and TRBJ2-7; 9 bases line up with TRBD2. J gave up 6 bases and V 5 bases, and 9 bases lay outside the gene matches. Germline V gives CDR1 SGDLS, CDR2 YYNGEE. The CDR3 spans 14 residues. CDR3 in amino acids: CASSRGGTSSEQYF. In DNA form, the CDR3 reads TGTGCCAGCAGTCGGGGCGGGACTAGCTCCGAGCAGTACTTC.

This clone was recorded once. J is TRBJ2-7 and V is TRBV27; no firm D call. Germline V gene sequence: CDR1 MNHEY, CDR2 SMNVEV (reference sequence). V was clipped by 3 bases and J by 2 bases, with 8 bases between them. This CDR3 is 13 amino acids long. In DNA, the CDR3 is TGTGCCAGCAGTTTGGGCAGTGCCTACGAGCAGTACTTC. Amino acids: CASSLGSAYEQYF.

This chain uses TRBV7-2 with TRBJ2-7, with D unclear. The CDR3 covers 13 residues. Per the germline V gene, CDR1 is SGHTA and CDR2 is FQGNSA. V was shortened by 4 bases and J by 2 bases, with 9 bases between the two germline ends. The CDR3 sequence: CASSSSLPYEQYF. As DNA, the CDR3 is TGTGCCAGCAGCTCCTCTTTGCCCTACGAGCAGTACTTC. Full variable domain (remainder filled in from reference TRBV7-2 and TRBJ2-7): GAGVSQSPSNKVTEKGKDVELRCDPISGHTALYWYRQSLGQGLEFLIYFQGNSAPDKSGLPSDRFSAERTGGSVSTLTIQRTQQEDSAVYLCASSSSLPYEQYFGPGTRLTVT.